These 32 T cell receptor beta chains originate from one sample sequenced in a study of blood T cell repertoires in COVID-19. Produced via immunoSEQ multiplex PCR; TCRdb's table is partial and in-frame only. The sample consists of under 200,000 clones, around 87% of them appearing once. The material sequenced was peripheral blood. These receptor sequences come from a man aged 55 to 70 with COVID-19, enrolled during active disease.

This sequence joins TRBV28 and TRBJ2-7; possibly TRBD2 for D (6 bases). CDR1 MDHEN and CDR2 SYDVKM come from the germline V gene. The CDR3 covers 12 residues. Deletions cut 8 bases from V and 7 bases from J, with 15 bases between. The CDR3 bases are TGTGCCAGCGCGGAGGGCCGATGGGAGCAGTACTTC. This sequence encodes CASAEGRWEQYF.

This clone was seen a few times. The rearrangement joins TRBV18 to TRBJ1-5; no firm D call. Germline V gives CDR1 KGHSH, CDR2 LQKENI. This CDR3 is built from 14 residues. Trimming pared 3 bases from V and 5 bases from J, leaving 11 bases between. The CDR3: CASSPFGGDQPQHF. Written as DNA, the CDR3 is TGTGCCAGCTCACCTTTCGGCGGGGATCAGCCCCAGCATTTT.

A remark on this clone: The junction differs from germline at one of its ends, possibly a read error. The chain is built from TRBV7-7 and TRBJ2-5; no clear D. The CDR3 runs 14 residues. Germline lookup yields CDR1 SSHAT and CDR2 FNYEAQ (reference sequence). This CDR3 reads CASSSSMYQETQYF. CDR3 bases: TGTGCTAGCAGCTCCTCTATGTACCAAGAGACCCAGTACTTC.

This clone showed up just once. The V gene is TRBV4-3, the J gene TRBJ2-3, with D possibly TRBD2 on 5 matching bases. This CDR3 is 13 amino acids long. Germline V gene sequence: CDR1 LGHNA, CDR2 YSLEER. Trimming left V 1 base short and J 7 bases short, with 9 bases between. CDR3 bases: TGCGCCAGCAGCCAAGGTGCCGGGAATACGCAGTATTTT. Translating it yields CASSQGAGNTQYF.

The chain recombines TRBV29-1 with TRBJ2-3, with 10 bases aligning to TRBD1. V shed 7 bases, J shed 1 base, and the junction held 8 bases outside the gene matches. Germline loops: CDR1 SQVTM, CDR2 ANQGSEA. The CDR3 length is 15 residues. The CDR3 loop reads CSAATGTGGTDTQYF. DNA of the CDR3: TGCAGCGCCGCGACCGGGACAGGGGGCACAGATACGCAGTATTTT.

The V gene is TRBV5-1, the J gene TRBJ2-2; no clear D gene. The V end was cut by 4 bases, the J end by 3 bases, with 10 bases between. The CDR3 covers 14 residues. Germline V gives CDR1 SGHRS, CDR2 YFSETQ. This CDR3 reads CASSLRYDTGELFF. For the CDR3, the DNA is TGCGCCAGCAGCCTGCGGTATGACACCGGGGAGCTGTTTTTT.

The CDR3 region is CATGGRTNTDTQYF. CDR3 nucleotide sequence: TGTGCCACCGGAGGACGGACTAACACAGATACGCAGTATTTT. This sequence joins TRBV24-1 and TRBJ2-3, with a weak D call TRBD2 (6 bases). The CDR3 runs 14 residues. CDR1 KGHDR and CDR2 SFDVKD come from the germline V gene. Deletions cut 9 bases from V and 2 bases from J, with 14 bases between.

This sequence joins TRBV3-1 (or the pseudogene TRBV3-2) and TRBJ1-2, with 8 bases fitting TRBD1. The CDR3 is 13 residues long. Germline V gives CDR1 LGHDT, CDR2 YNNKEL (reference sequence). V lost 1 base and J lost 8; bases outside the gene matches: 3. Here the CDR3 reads CASSQVRDRGYTF. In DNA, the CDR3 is TGTGCCAGCAGCCAAGTCAGGGACAGGGGCTACACCTTC.

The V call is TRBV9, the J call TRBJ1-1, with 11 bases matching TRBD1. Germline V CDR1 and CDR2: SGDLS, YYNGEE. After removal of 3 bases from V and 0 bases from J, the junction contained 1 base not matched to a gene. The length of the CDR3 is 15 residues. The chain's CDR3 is CASSGTGGVNTEAFF. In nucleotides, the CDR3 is TGTGCCAGCAGCGGGACAGGGGGCGTGAACACTGAAGCTTTCTTT.

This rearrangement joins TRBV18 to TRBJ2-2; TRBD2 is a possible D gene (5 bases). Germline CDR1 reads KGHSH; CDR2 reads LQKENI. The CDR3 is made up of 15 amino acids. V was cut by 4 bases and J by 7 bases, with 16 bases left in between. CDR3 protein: CASSREHEGRGELFF. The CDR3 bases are TGTGCCAGCTCACGGGAGCACGAAGGCCGCGGGGAGCTGTTTTTT.

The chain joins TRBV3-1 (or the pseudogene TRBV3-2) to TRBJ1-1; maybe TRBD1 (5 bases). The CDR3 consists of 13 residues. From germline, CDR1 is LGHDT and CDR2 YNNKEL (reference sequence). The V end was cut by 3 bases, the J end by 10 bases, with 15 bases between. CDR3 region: CASSQLDGGGAFF. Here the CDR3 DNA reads TGTGCCAGCAGCCAGCTGGACGGGGGAGGAGCTTTCTTT.

In DNA form, the CDR3 reads TGTGCCAGCAGGGGATTAGCGGGGAAGACAGATACGCAGTATTTT. Residues: CASRGLAGKTDTQYF. The chain is built from TRBV9 and TRBJ2-3, with 8 bases matching TRBD2. The CDR3 has 15 amino acids. The V and J ends lost 5 bases and 3 bases, in that order; junction bases with no gene match: 8. The V gene's germline CDR1 is SGDLS and CDR2 YYNGEE. The full variable domain, its missing parts supplied by reference TRBV9 and TRBJ2-3, is DSGVTQTPKHLITATGQRVTLRCSPRSGDLSVYWYQQSLDQGLQFLIQYYNGEERAKGNILERFSAQQFPDLHSELNLSSLELGDSALYFCASRGLAGKTDTQYFGPGTRLTVL.

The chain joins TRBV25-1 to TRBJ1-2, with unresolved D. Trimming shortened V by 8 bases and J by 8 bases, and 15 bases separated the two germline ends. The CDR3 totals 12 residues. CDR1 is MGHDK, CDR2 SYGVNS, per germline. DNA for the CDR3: TGTGCCAGCCAACCGGGGATCGACGGCTACACCTTC. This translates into CASQPGIDGYTF.

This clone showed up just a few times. CDR3 sequence (DNA): TGTGCCAGCAGCTTAATGGGAGGCGGTAATTCACCCCTCCACTTT. Its translation is CASSLMGGGNSPLHF. J is TRBJ1-6 and V is TRBV7-3; D is unresolved. Germline values: CDR1 SGHTA, CDR2 FQGTGA. The CDR3 loop spans 15 amino acids. Trimming pared 1 base from V and 6 bases from J, leaving 10 bases between.

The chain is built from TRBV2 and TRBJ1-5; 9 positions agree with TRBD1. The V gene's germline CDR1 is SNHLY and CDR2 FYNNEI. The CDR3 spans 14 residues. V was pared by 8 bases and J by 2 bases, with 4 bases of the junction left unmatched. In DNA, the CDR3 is TGTGCCAGCCGTAGACAGGGGGGCAATCAGCCCCAGCATTTT. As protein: CASRRQGGNQPQHF.

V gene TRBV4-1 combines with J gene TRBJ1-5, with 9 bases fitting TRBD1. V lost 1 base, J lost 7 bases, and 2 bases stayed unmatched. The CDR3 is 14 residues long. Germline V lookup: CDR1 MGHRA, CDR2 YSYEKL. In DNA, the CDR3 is TGCGCCAGCAGCCAAGGACAGGGGGGACAGCCCCAGCATTTT. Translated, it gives CASSQGQGGQPQHF.

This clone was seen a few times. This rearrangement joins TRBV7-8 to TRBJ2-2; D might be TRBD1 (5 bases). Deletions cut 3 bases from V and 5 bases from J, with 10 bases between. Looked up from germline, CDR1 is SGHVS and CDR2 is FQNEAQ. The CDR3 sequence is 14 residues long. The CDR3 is CASSFQGWTGELFF. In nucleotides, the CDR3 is TGTGCCAGCAGCTTCCAGGGTTGGACCGGGGAGCTGTTTTTT. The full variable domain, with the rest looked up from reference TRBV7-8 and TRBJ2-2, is GAGVSQSPRYKVAKRGQDVALRCDPISGHVSLFWYQQALGQGPEFLTYFQNEAQLDKSGLPSDRFFAERPEGSVSTLKIQRTQQEDSAVYLCASSFQGWTGELFFGEGSRLTVL.

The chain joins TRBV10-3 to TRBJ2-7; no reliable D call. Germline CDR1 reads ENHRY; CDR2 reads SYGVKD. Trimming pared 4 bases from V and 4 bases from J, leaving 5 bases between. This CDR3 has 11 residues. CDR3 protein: CAISGGYEQYF. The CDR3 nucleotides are TGTGCCATCAGTGGCGGATACGAGCAGTACTTC.

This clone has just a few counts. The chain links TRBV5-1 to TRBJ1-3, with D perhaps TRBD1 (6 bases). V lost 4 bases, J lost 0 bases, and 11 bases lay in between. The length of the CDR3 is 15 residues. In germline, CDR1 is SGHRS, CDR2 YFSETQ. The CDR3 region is CASSAGQRSGNTIYF. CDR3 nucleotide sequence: TGCGCCAGCAGCGCAGGACAGCGCTCTGGAAACACCATATATTTT.

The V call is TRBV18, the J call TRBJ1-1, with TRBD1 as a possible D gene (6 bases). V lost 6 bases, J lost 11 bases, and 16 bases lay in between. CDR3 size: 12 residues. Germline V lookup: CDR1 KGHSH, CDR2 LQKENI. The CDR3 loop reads CASSPQAGVAFF. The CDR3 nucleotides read TGTGCCAGCTCCCCTCAGGCAGGGGTGGCTTTCTTT.

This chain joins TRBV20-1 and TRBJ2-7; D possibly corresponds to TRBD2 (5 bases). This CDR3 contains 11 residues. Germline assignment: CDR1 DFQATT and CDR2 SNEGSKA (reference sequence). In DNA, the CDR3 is TGCAGGGTATACGACGGGGACGAGCAGTACTTC. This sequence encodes CRVYDGDEQYF.

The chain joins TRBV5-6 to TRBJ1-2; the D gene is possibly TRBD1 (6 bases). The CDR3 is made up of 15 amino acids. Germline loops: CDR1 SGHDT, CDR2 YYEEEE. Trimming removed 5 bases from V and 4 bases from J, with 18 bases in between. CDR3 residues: CASSGTWGGIYGYTF. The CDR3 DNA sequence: TGTGCCAGCAGTGGGACTTGGGGGGGCATCTATGGCTACACCTTC.

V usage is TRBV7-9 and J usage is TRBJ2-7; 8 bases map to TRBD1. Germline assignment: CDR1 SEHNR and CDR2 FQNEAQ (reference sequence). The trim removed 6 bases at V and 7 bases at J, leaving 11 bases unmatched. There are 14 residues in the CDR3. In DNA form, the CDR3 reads TGTGCCAGCAGTTTCGGACAGGGATTAAATGAGCAGTACTTC. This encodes CASSFGQGLNEQYF.

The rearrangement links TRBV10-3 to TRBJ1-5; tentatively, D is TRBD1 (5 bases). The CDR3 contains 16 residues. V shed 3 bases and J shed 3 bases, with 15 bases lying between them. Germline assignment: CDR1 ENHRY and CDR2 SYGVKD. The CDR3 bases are TGTGCCATCAGTGATAGTAGTTCCAGGGACAATCAGCCCCAGCATTTT. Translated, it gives CAISDSSSRDNQPQHF.

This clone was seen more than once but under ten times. The chain's CDR3 is CASSTTPNTEAFF. For the CDR3, the DNA is TGTGCCAGCAGTACGACACCGAACACTGAAGCTTTCTTT. The rearrangement joins TRBV6-6 to TRBJ1-1; D is unresolved. Germline V gene sequence: CDR1 MNHNY, CDR2 SVGAGI (reference sequence). The V end lost 5 bases, the J end lost 1 base, and 8 bases lay between the germline ends. This CDR3 is built from 13 residues.

CDR3: CASSSDNRGSNQPQHF. The CDR3, as DNA: TGTGCCAGCAGTTCCGATAATCGAGGTTCGAATCAGCCCCAGCATTTT. The chain employs TRBV27 and TRBJ1-5, with no clear D. The germline V and J ends were trimmed by 4 bases and 4 bases, with 17 bases remaining between them. The CDR3 spans 16 residues. The germline gives CDR1 MNHEY, CDR2 SMNVEV (reference sequence).

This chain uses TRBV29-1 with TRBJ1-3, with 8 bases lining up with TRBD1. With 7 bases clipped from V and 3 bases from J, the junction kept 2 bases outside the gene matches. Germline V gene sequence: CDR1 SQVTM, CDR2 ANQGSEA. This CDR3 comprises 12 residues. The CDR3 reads CSADRGGNTIYF. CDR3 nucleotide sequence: TGCAGCGCCGACAGGGGTGGAAACACCATATATTTT. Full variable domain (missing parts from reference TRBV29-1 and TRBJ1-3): SAVISQKPSRDICQRGTSLTIQCQVDSQVTMMFWYRQQPGQSLTLIATANQGSEATYESGFVIDKFPISRPNLTFSTLTVSNMSPEDSSIYLCSADRGGNTIYFGEGSWLTVV.

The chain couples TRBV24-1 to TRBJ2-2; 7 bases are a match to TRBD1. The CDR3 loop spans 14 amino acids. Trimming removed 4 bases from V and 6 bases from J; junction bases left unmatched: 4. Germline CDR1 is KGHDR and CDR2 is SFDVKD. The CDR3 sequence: CATSDPGQPGELFF. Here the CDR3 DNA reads TGTGCCACCAGTGACCCGGGACAGCCCGGGGAGCTGTTTTTT.

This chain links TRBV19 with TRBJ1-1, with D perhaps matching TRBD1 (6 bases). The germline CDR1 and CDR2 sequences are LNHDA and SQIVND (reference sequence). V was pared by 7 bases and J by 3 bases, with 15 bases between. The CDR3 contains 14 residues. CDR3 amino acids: CASTKARTDTEAFF. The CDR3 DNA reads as TGTGCCAGTACCAAGGCTAGGACAGACACTGAAGCTTTCTTT.

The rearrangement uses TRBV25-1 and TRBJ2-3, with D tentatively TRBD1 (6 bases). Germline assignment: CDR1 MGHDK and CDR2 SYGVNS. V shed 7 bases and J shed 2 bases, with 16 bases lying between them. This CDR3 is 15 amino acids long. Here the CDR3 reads CASTENRVPTDTQYF. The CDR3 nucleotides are TGTGCCAGCACCGAAAACAGGGTACCCACAGATACGCAGTATTTT.

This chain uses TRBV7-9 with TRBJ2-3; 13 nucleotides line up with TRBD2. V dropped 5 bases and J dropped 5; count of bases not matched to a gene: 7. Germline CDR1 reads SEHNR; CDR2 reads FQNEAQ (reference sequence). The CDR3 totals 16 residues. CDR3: CASSPWTSGSQDTQYF. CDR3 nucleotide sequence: TGTGCCAGCAGCCCCTGGACTAGCGGGAGCCAAGATACGCAGTATTTT.

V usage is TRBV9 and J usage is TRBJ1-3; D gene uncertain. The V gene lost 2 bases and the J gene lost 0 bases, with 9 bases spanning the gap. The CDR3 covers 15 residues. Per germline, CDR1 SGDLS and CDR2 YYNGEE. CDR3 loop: CASSVEQYSGNTIYF. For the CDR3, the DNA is TGTGCCAGCAGCGTGGAACAGTACTCTGGAAACACCATATATTTT.